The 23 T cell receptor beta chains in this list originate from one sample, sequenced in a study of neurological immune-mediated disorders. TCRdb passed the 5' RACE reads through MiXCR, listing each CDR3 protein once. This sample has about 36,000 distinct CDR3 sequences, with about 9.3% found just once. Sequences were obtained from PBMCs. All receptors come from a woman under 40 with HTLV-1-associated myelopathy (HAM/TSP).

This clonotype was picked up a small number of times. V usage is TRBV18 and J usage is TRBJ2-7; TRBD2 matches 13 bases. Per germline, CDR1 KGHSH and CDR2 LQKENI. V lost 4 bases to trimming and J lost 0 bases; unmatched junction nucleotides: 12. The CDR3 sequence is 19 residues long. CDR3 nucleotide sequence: TGTGCCAGCTCACGGGGAAGGGGACTAGCGGGGATATTCTCCTACGAGCAGTACTTC. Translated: CASSRGRGLAGIFSYEQYF.

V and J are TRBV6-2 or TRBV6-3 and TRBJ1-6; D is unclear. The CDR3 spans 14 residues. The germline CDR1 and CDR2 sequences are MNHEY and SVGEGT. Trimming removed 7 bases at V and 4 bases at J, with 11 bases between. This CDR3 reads CASTVTEYNSPLHF. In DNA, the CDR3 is TGTGCCAGCACAGTGACGGAATATAATTCACCCCTCCACTTT.

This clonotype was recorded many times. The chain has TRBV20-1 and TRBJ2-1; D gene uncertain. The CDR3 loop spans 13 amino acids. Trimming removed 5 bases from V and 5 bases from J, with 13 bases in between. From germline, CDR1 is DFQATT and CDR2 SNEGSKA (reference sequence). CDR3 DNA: TGCAGTGCTGGCCGGTCTACCCACAATGAGCAGTTCTTC. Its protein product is CSAGRSTHNEQFF.

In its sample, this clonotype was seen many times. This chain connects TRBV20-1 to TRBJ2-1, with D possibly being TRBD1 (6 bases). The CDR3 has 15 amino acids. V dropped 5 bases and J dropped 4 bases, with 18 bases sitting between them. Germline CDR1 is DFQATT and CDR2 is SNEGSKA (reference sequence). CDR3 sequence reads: CSAPARAGDYNEQFF. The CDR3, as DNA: TGCAGTGCTCCCGCCAGGGCAGGGGATTACAATGAGCAGTTCTTC.

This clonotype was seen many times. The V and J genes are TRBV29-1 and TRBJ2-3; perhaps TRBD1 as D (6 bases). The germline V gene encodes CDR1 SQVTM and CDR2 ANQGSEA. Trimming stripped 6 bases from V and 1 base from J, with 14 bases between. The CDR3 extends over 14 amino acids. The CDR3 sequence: CSVYRVLGTDTQYF. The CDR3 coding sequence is TGCAGCGTCTACAGGGTACTTGGCACAGATACGCAGTATTTT.

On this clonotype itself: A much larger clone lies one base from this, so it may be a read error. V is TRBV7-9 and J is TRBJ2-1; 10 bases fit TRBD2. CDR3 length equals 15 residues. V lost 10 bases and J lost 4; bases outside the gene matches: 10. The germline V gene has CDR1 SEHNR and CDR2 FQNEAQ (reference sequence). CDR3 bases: TGTGCCATCCAGAGTATTAGCGGGGGGTACAATGAGCAGTTCTTC. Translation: CAIQSISGGYNEQFF.

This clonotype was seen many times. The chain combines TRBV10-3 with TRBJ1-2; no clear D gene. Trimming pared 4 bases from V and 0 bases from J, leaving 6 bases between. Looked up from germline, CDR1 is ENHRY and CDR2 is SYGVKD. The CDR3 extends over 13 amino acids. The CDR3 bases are TGTGCCATCAGTGCAACAGCTAACTATGGCTACACCTTC. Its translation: CAISATANYGYTF.

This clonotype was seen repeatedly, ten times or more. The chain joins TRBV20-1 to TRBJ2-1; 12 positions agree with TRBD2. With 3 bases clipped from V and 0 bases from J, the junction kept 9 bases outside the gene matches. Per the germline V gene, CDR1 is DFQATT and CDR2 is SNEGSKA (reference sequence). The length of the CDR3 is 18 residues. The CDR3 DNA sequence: TGCAGTGCTAGTCAGACTAGCGGGGGCCCTAGCTCCTACAATGAGCAGTTCTTC. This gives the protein CSASQTSGGPSSYNEQFF.

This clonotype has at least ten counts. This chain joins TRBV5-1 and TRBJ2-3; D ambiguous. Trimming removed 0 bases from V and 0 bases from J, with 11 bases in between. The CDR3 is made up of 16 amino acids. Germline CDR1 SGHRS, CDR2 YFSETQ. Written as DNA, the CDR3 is TGCGCCAGCAGCTTGGCCATCAGGAGAAGCACAGATACGCAGTATTTT. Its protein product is CASSLAIRRSTDTQYF.

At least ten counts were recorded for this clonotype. In nucleotides, the CDR3 is TGCAGTGCTAGCGCAGGTCCCTCCGAGGGCTACACCTTC. Protein sequence: CSASAGPSEGYTF. This sequence joins TRBV20-1 and TRBJ1-2; D not resolved. This CDR3 has 13 amino acids. In germline, CDR1 is DFQATT, CDR2 SNEGSKA (reference sequence). Trimming shortened V by 3 bases and J by 8 bases, and 16 bases separated the two germline ends.

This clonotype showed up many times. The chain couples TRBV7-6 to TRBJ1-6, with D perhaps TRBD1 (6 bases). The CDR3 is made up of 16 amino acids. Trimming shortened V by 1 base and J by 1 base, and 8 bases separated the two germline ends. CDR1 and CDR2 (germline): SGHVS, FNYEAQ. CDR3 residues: CASSLGRGSYNSPLHF. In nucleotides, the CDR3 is TGTGCCAGCAGCTTAGGGAGGGGGTCCTATAATTCACCCCTCCACTTT.

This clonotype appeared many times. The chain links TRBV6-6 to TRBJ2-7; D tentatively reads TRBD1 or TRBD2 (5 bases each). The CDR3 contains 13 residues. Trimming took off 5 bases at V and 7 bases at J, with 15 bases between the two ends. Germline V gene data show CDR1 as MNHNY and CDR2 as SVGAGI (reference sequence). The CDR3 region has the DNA TGTGCCAGCAGTGGGACGGACGCCGGGGAGCAGTACTTC. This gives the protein CASSGTDAGEQYF.

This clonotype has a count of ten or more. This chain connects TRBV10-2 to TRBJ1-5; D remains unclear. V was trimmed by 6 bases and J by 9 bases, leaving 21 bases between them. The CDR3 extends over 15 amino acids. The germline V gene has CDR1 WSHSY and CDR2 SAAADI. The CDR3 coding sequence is TGCGCCAGCAGCTCGGATAGTACGGCATTTTCGCCCCAGCATTTT. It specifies CASSSDSTAFSPQHF.

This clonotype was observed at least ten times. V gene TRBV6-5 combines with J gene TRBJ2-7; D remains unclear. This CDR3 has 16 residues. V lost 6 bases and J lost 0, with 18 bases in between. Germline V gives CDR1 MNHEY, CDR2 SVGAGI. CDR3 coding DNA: TGTGCCAGCAGCTCCCCGACGGGCCTCAGCTCCTACGAGCAGTACTTC. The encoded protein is CASSSPTGLSSYEQYF.

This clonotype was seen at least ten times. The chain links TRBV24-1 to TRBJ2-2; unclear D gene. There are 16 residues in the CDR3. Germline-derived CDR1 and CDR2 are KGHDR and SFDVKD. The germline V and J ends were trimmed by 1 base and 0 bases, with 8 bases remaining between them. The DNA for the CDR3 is TGTGCCACCAGTGATTTTGTCAGATCGAACACCGGGGAGCTGTTTTTT. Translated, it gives CATSDFVRSNTGELFF.

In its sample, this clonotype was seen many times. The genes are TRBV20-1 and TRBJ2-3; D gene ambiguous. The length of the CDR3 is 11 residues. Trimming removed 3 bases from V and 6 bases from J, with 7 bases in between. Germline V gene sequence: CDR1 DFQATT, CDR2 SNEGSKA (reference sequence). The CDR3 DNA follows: TGCAGTGCTAGCGTTGTGGATACGCAGTATTTT. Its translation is CSASVVDTQYF.

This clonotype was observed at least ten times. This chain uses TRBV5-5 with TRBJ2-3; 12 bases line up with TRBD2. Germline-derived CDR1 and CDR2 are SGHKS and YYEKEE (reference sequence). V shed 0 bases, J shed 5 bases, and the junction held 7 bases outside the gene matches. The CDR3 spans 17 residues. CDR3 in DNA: TGTGCCAGCAGCTTGGCTTGGCTAGCGGGGGGGGGAGATACGCAGTATTTT. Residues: CASSLAWLAGGGDTQYF.

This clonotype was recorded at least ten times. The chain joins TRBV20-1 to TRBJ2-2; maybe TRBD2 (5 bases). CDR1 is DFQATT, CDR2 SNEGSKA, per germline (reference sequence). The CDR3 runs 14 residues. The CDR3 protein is CGAPRQRGTGELFF. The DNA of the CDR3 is TGCGGAGCTCCACGGCAGAGAGGGACCGGGGAGCTGTTTTTT.

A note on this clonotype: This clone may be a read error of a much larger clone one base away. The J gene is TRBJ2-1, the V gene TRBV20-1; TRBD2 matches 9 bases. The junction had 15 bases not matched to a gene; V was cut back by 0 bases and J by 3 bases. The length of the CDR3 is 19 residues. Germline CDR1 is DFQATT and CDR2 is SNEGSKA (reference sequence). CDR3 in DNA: TGCAGTGCTAGAGATCGGCTAGCGGGGACTTTTAGCTACTACAATGAGCAGTTCTTC. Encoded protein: CSARDRLAGTFSYYNEQFF.

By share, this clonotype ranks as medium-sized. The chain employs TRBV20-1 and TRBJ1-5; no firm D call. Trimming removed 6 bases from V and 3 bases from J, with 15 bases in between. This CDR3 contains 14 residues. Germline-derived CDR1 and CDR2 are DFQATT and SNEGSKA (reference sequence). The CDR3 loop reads CSAGGLGLNQPQHF. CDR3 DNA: TGCAGTGCCGGCGGTTTAGGTCTCAATCAGCCCCAGCATTTT.

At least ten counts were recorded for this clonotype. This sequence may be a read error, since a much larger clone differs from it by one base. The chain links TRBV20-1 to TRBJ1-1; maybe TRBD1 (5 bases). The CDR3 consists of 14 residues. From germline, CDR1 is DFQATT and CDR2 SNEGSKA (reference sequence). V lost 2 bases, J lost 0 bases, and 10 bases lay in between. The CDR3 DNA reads TGCAGTGCTAGAATATGGGACTTGAACACTGAAGCTTTCTTT. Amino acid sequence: CSARIWDLNTEAFF.

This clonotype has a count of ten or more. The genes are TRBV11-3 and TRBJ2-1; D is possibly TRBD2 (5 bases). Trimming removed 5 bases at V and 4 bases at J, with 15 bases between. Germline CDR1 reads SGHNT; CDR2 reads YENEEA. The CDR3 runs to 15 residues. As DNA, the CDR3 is TGTGCCAGCAGCACTAGGGCCACCATATACAATGAGCAGTTCTTC. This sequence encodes CASSTRATIYNEQFF.

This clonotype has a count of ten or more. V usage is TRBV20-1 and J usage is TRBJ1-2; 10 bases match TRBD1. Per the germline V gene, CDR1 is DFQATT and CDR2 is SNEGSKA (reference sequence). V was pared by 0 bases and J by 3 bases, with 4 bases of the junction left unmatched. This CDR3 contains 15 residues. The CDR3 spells CSARDTGTGDYGYTF. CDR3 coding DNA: TGCAGTGCTAGAGACACCGGGACAGGGGACTATGGCTACACCTTC.